The 28 T cell receptor beta chains below all came from one sample that was sequenced in a study of shared clonotypes between healthy human individuals. The table came from immunoSEQ multiplex PCR; TCRdb's copy has only in-frame clones and leaves some out. Of a few million clones in the sample, over 85% are singletons; the top ten hold under 0.15%. The sequenced sample consisted of naive CD4+ T cells sorted from blood. Documented subset: CD45RA+ positively selected. The receptors originated from a man between 18 and 29 years old in good health.

About this clone itself: Other DNA sequences from this sample encode an identical CDR3 as well. This chain uses TRBV19 with TRBJ2-7, with 9 bases identical to TRBD1. The V gene end was trimmed by 4 bases and the J gene end by 4 bases; junction bases not matched to a gene: 5. Germline CDR1 is LNHDA and CDR2 is SQIVND (reference sequence). This CDR3 has 14 amino acids. CDR3 in amino acids: CASSSRDRVYEQYF. The CDR3 DNA follows: TGTGCCAGTAGTAGTAGGGACAGGGTGTACGAGCAGTACTTC.

The rearrangement links TRBV19 to TRBJ2-7, with D tentatively TRBD1 or TRBD2 (5 bases each). V was clipped by 5 bases and J by 6 bases, with 14 bases between them. The CDR3 totals 13 residues. Germline V CDR1 and CDR2: LNHDA, SQIVND (reference sequence). The CDR3 coding sequence is TGTGCCAGTAGTTCGGGGCAGGGCGGCGAGCAGTACTTC. It is translated as CASSSGQGGEQYF.

The chain is built from TRBV6-6 and TRBJ2-6; D is possibly TRBD1 (6 bases). The CDR3 extends over 15 amino acids. The V and J ends lost 7 bases and 0 bases respectively, with 10 bases between them. Germline V gives CDR1 MNHNY, CDR2 SVGAGI (reference sequence). The CDR3, as DNA: TGTGCCAGCAATGACAGGCTCTCTGGGGCCAACGTCCTGACTTTC. Translated, it gives CASNDRLSGANVLTF.

The chain combines TRBV30 with TRBJ2-6; tentative D call: TRBD2 (6 bases). Germline-derived CDR1 and CDR2 are GTSNPN and SVGIG (reference sequence). V was trimmed by 1 base and J by 1 base, leaving 11 bases between them. This CDR3 is 16 amino acids long. In DNA form, the CDR3 reads TGTGCCTGGAGTGGGACCGGGGGTTCTGGGGCCAACGTCCTGACTTTC. Translation: CAWSGTGGSGANVLTF.

V and J are TRBV10-1 and TRBJ2-1; TRBD2 agrees at 12 bases. Germline CDR1 and CDR2: WNHNN and SYGVQD (reference sequence). CDR3 length: 15 residues. The trim removed 5 bases at V and 7 bases at J, leaving 6 bases unmatched. Here the CDR3 DNA reads TGCGCCAGCAGTTCTGGACTAGCGGGAAGAAATGAGCAGTTCTTC. Translation gives CASSSGLAGRNEQFF.

The genes are TRBV21-1 and TRBJ1-2; TRBD1 is the table's D call, not checked against the DNA. TRBV21-1 is annotated as a pseudogene. The CDR3 runs to 13 residues. CDR3 DNA sequence: TGTGCCAGCAGCAAATATCAGGGCCATGGCTACACCTTC. Translated: CASSKYQGHGYTF.

The rearrangement uses TRBV4-1 and TRBJ2-1; 8 nucleotides match TRBD2. This CDR3 region has 17 residues. V shed 5 bases and J 3 bases; nucleotides not matched to a gene: 12. Looked up from germline, CDR1 is MGHRA and CDR2 is YSYEKL. In DNA, the CDR3 is TGCGCCAGCAGCGTAGTGGGTAGCGGGATTGTCTACAATGAGCAGTTCTTC. Its protein product is CASSVVGSGIVYNEQFF.

The chain links TRBV7-9 to TRBJ2-5; 8 positions match TRBD2. There are 17 residues in the CDR3. V lost 2 bases and J lost 1; bases outside the gene matches: 9. Per the germline V gene, CDR1 is SEHNR and CDR2 is FQNEAQ (reference sequence). CDR3 sequence: CASSLRWASGFQETQYF. Written as DNA, the CDR3 is TGTGCCAGCAGCTTACGATGGGCTAGCGGGTTCCAAGAGACCCAGTACTTC.

The rearrangement links TRBV27 to TRBJ2-6, with 8 bases lining up with TRBD1. Germline V gene data show CDR1 as MNHEY and CDR2 as SMNVEV (reference sequence). Trimming removed 5 bases from V and 3 bases from J; junction bases left unmatched: 9. The CDR3 runs to 17 residues. The CDR3 region has the DNA TGTGCCAGCAGTCTTCGCTTGGACAGGGTTGGGGCCAACGTCCTGACTTTC. It specifies CASSLRLDRVGANVLTF.

This chain connects TRBV18 to TRBJ2-5, with 8 bases that match TRBD1. V trimming: 6 bases; J trimming: 5 bases; junction bases outside the gene matches: 11. The CDR3 spans 15 residues. Germline V gives CDR1 KGHSH, CDR2 LQKENI. For the CDR3, the DNA is TGTGCCAGCTCCCCGGGACAGGTCTTGGTTGAGACCCAGTACTTC. Translating gives CASSPGQVLVETQYF.

The DNA for the CDR3 is TGTGCCGCTAGCAGCACCGGGGAGCTGTTTTTT. This translates into CAASSTGELFF. The rearrangement uses TRBV10-3 and TRBJ2-2; perhaps TRBD2 as D (5 bases). There are 11 residues in the CDR3. From germline, CDR1 is ENHRY and CDR2 SYGVKD. Trimming removed 11 bases at V and 4 bases at J, with 8 bases between.

The rearrangement links TRBV19 to TRBJ2-5; perhaps TRBD1 as D (5 bases). V was cut by 6 bases and J by 5 bases, with 16 bases left in between. The CDR3 consists of 14 residues. The germline CDR1 and CDR2 sequences are LNHDA and SQIVND (reference sequence). The CDR3 nucleotides are TGTGCCAGTAGCCGCTCAAAGGGGCATGAGACCCAGTACTTC. Protein sequence: CASSRSKGHETQYF.

The chain has TRBV6-1 and TRBJ1-1; 12 bases are shared with TRBD1. Germline CDR1 reads MNHNS; CDR2 reads SASEGT. This CDR3 spans 13 amino acids. V gave up 9 bases and J gave up 5 bases; unmatched junction bases: 4. This CDR3 is CASPGQGATEAFF. The CDR3 coding sequence is TGTGCCAGTCCGGGACAGGGGGCGACTGAAGCTTTCTTT.

J is TRBJ2-7 and V is TRBV7-8; D gene uncertain. CDR3 length: 11 amino acids. Germline CDR1 reads SGHVS; CDR2 reads FQNEAQ. Trimming pared 1 base from V and 5 bases from J, leaving 3 bases between. The CDR3 DNA follows: TGTGCCAGCAGCTTAGTCCACGAGCAGTACTTC. It specifies CASSLVHEQYF.

The genes are TRBV4-1 and TRBJ2-1, with 9 bases fitting TRBD2. Germline V gives CDR1 MGHRA, CDR2 YSYEKL. The CDR3 covers 14 residues. V lost 0 bases to trimming and J lost 15 bases; unmatched junction nucleotides: 9. The CDR3 loop reads CASSQDALGLAGFF. As DNA, the CDR3 is TGCGCCAGCAGCCAAGATGCGCTGGGACTAGCAGGGTTCTTC.

The chain combines TRBV6-1 with TRBJ2-1; the match to TRBD2 covers 11 bases. V shed 8 bases, J shed 7 bases, and the junction held 7 bases outside the gene matches. Germline V lookup: CDR1 MNHNS, CDR2 SASEGT. The length of the CDR3 is 14 residues. Here the CDR3 reads CASYQLAGGNEQFF. The CDR3 nucleotides are TGTGCCAGCTACCAGCTAGCGGGGGGAAATGAGCAGTTCTTC.

The chain is built from TRBV18 and TRBJ1-2; 11 bases match TRBD1. Germline assignment: CDR1 KGHSH and CDR2 LQKENI. The CDR3 consists of 15 residues. V dropped 3 bases and J dropped 5; count of bases not matched to a gene: 5. CDR3 coding DNA: TGTGCCAGCTCACCCTGGACAGGGGGCGAGTATGGCTACACCTTC. This sequence encodes CASSPWTGGEYGYTF.

The CDR3 region has the DNA TGTGCCAGCAGTTACTCGACAAGGGTGGGGAACATTCAGTACTTC. Translation: CASSYSTRVGNIQYF. This chain links TRBV6-5 with TRBJ2-4; D uncertain. The ends were cut back, 0 bases at V and 7 bases at J, with 13 bases in the middle. The CDR3 extends over 15 amino acids. Germline loops: CDR1 MNHEY, CDR2 SVGAGI.

The genes are TRBV5-6 and TRBJ2-5, with 13 bases matching TRBD2. V shed 4 bases, J shed 0 bases, and the junction held 3 bases outside the gene matches. This CDR3 spans 16 amino acids. Germline loops: CDR1 SGHDT, CDR2 YYEEEE. The DNA for the CDR3 is TGTGCCAGCAGCGGACTAGCGGGGGCCCACCAAGAGACCCAGTACTTC. Amino acids: CASSGLAGAHQETQYF.

This clone was seen only once. This chain uses TRBV2 with TRBJ1-2; D is undetermined. V was clipped by 10 bases and J by 0 bases, with 15 bases between them. Germline CDR1 and CDR2: SNHLY and FYNNEI. The CDR3 runs to 14 residues. CDR3 nucleotide sequence: TGTGCCACACCCCCAGACAAGACTAACTATGGCTACACCTTC. This encodes CATPPDKTNYGYTF. Drawing the rest from reference TRBV2 and TRBJ1-2, the complete variable domain is EPEVTQTPSHQVTQMGQEVILRCVPISNHLYFYWYRQILGQKVEFLVSFYNNEISEKSEIFDDQFSVERPDGSNFTLKIRSTKLEDSAMYFCATPPDKTNYGYTFGSGTRLTVV.

The rearrangement joins TRBV5-8 to TRBJ2-7; D possibly uses TRBD1 or TRBD2 (7 bases each). The CDR3 sequence is 15 residues long. The germline V gene encodes CDR1 SGHTS and CDR2 YDEGEE. Trimming took 1 base from V and 1 from J, leaving 12 bases between them. CDR3 nucleotides: TGTGCCAGCAGCTTGAGCGGGACAGCGTCCTACGAGCAGTACTTC. It is translated as CASSLSGTASYEQYF.

The J gene is TRBJ2-1, the V gene TRBV5-1, with 9 nucleotides matching TRBD2. V dropped 7 bases and J dropped 8; count of bases not matched to a gene: 13. Germline CDR1 reads SGHRS; CDR2 reads YFSETQ. This CDR3 has 15 amino acids. The CDR3 sequence: CASPPTLAGMDEQFF. The CDR3 DNA reads TGCGCCAGCCCACCGACACTAGCGGGTATGGATGAGCAGTTCTTC.

The chain couples TRBV30 to TRBJ1-6, with 7 bases lining up with TRBD1. The junction had 5 bases not matched to a gene; V was cut back by 6 bases and J by 0 bases. The germline V gene encodes CDR1 GTSNPN and CDR2 SVGIG (reference sequence). The CDR3 runs 15 residues. The CDR3 DNA follows: TGTGCCTGCAATACAGGGGTCTCCTATAATTCACCCCTCCACTTT. This encodes CACNTGVSYNSPLHF.

This chain connects TRBV5-4 to TRBJ2-1; 11 bases line up with TRBD2. The CDR3 is 16 residues long. V was pared by 5 bases and J by 1 base, with 5 bases of the junction left unmatched. Germline values: CDR1 SGHNT, CDR2 YYREEE (reference sequence). The CDR3: CASRQTSGRSYNEQFF. The DNA of the CDR3 is TGTGCCAGCAGACAAACTAGCGGGAGATCCTACAATGAGCAGTTCTTC.

This chain connects TRBV10-3 to TRBJ1-1, with 11 bases matching TRBD1. CDR3 length: 17 residues. Germline-derived CDR1 and CDR2 are ENHRY and SYGVKD. With V trimmed by 10 bases and J by 4 bases, 17 bases remained unmatched. The CDR3 DNA reads TGTGCCAGCCGGACAGGGGGCTATAGTAATACGTTCACTGAAGCTTTCTTT. This translates into CASRTGGYSNTFTEAFF.

The chain links TRBV4-1 to TRBJ2-2; D may be TRBD2 (7 bases). Trimming shortened V by 7 bases and J by 5 bases, and 20 bases separated the two germline ends. This CDR3 comprises 16 residues. Germline V gene data show CDR1 as MGHRA and CDR2 as YSYEKL. The CDR3 DNA sequence: TGCGCCAGCACTAAGGGGCGGGGGCCTTATACCGGGGAGCTGTTTTTT. Amino acid sequence: CASTKGRGPYTGELFF.

As regards this clone: In the same sample, other DNA sequences code for this CDR3. CDR3 residues: CATSRDTASSYEQYF. CDR3 bases: TGTGCCACCAGCAGAGATACTGCCAGCTCCTACGAGCAGTACTTC. The rearrangement joins TRBV15 to TRBJ2-7, with D uncertain. The CDR3 contains 15 residues. V dropped 0 bases and J dropped 0 bases, with 9 bases sitting between them. Germline assignment: CDR1 LNHNV and CDR2 YYDKDF (reference sequence).

The chain has TRBV5-3 and TRBJ1-2, with TRBD1 matching over 7 bases. TRBV5-3 has ORF status, its function being uncertain. The CDR3 has 13 residues. Trimming at V came to 3 bases and at J to 8 bases, leaving 7 bases not matched to a gene. CDR3 sequence (DNA): TGTGCCAGAAGCTCATACAGGGGTAGGGGCTACACCTTC. Its protein is CARSSYRGRGYTF.